This record concerns one T cell receptor beta chain sequence. Without the conserved terminal phenylalanine or tryptophan, this CDR3 likely stems from a read error. It is unclear where the CDR3 begins or ends on the DNA, so no DNA is shown, and the CDR3 is as TCRdb lists it. These data come from a study of low-dose radiotherapy and immunotherapy resistance in tumors. TRAV and TRBV primers primed cDNA for both TCRalpha and TCRbeta. Over 20 PCR cycles, TCRs were amplified from a constant-region primer and V-primer adapter. Each CDR3 protein is one row after TCRdb ran MiXCR on the reads. The sample includes 40,000 or so distinct CDR3 sequences, roughly 31% of them seen just once. Time point in this sample: before trial treatment. Germline CDR1 reads LGHDT; CDR2 reads YNNKEL (reference sequence). The CDR3 comprises 8 residues, both ends counted.

V and J are TRBV3-1 and TRBJ2-7; TRBD1 reflects the table's D call only, with no check against the DNA. The clonotype originates from a male donor with gallbladder cancer. The material was PBMCs, obtained before treatment. CDR3 residues: CASSNTGT.